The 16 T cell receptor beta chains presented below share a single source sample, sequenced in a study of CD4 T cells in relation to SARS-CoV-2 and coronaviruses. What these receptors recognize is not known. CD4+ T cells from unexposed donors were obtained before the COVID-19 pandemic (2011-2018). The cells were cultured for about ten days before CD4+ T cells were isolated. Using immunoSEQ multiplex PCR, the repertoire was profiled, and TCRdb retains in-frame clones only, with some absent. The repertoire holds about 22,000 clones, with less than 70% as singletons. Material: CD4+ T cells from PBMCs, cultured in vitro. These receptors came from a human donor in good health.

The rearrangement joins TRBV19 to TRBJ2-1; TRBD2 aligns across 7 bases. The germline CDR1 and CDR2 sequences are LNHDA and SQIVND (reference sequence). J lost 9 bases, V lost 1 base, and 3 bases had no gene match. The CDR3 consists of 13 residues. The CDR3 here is CASSIGAGFEQFF. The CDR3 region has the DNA TGTGCCAGTAGTATAGGAGCGGGGTTTGAGCAGTTCTTC.

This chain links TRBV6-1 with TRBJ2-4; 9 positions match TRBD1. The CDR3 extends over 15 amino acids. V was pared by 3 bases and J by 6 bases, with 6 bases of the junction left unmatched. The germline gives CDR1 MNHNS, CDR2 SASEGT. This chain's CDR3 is CASSEWTGAPNIQYF. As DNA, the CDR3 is TGTGCCAGCAGTGAGTGGACAGGGGCGCCAAACATTCAGTACTTC.

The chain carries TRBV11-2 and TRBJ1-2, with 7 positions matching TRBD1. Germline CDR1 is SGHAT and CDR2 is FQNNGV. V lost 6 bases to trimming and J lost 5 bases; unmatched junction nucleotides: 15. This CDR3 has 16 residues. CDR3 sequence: CASRQTPGTADYGYTF. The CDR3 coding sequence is TGTGCCAGCAGACAAACTCCCGGGACAGCCGATTATGGCTACACCTTC.

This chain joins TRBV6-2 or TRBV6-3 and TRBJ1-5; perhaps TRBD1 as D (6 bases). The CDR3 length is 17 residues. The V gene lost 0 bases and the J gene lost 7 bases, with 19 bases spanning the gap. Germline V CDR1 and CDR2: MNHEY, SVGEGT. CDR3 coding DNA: TGTGCCAGCAGTTACTCACTAACACAGGGATCAGGGCAGCCCCAGCATTTT. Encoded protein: CASSYSLTQGSGQPQHF.

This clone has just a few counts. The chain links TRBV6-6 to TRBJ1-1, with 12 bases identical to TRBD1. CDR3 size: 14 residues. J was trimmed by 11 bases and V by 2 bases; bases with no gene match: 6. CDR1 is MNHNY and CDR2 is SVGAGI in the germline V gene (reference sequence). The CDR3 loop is CASSYPGTGGSAFF. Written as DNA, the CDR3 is TGTGCCAGCAGTTACCCAGGGACAGGGGGCTCGGCTTTCTTT.

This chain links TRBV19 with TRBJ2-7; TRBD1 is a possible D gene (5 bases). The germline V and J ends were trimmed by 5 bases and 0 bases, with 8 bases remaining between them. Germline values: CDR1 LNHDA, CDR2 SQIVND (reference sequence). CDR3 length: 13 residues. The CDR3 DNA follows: TGTGCCAGTAGTTGGGGCGGCTCCTACGAGCAGTACTTC. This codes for CASSWGGSYEQYF.

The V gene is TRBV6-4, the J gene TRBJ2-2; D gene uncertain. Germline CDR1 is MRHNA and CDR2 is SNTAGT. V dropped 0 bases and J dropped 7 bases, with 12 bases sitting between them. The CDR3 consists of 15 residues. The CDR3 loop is CASSDSGSPNGELFF. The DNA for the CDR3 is TGTGCCAGCAGTGACTCCGGCTCACCAAACGGGGAGCTGTTTTTT.

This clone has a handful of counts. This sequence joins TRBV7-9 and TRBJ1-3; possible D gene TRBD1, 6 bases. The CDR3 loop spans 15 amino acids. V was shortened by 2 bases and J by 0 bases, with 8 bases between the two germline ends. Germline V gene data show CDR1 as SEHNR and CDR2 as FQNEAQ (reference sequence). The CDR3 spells CASSLLDSSGNTIYF. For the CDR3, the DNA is TGTGCCAGCAGCTTACTGGACAGCTCTGGAAACACCATATATTTT.

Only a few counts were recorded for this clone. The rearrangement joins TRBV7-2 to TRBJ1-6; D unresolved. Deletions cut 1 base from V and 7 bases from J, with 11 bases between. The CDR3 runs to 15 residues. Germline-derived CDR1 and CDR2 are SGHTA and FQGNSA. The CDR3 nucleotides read TGTGCCAGCAGCTTAGGCTCTGTACAAAATTCACCCCTCCACTTT. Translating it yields CASSLGSVQNSPLHF.

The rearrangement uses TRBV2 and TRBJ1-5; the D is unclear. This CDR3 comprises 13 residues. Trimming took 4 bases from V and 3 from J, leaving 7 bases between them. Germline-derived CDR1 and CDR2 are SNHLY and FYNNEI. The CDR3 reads CASSVGLNQPQHF. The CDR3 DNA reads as TGTGCCAGCAGTGTTGGTCTCAATCAGCCCCAGCATTTT.

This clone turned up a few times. This CDR3 is CASSPERQITGNTIYF. CDR3 DNA: TGTGCCAGTAGTCCCGAACGACAGATAACTGGAAACACCATATATTTT. The chain links TRBV19 to TRBJ1-3; possible D gene TRBD1, 5 bases. Germline CDR1 LNHDA, CDR2 SQIVND (reference sequence). The V end lost 5 bases, the J end lost 2 bases, and 16 bases lay between the germline ends. This CDR3 is built from 16 residues.

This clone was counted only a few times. CDR3 sequence: CASSRGLLAANEKLFF. The CDR3 nucleotides are TGTGCCAGCAGCCGCGGACTTCTTGCGGCTAATGAAAAACTGTTTTTT. This chain uses TRBV14 with TRBJ1-4; D is uncertain. Germline V CDR1 and CDR2: SGHDN, FVKESK. With 4 bases removed from V and 3 bases from J, the gap between germline ends came to 15 bases. This CDR3 contains 16 residues.

CDR3 in amino acids: CASSIVAGLGTEAFF. In DNA form, the CDR3 reads TGTGCCAGTAGTATTGTGGCAGGCTTGGGCACTGAAGCTTTCTTT. This chain connects TRBV19 to TRBJ1-1, with D uncertain. Per germline, CDR1 LNHDA and CDR2 SQIVND (reference sequence). The CDR3 length is 15 residues. With 3 bases removed from V and 4 bases from J, the gap between germline ends came to 15 bases.

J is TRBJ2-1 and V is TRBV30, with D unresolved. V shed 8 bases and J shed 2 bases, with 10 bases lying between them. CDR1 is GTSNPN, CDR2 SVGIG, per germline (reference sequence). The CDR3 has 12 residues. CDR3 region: CAISLAYNEQFF. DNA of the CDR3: TGTGCCATTAGCCTGGCCTACAATGAGCAGTTCTTC.

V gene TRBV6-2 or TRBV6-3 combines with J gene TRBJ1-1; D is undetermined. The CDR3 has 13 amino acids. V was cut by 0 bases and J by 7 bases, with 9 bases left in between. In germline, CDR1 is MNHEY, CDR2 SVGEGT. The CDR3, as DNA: TGTGCCAGCAGTTACTCGGTGCCTCTTGAAGCTTTCTTT. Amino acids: CASSYSVPLEAFF.

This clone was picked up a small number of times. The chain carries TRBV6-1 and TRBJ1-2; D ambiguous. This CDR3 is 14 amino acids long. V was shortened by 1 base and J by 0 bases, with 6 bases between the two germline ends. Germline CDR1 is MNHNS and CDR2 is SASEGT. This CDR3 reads CASSEGQTNYGYTF. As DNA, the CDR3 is TGTGCCAGCAGTGAAGGGCAGACTAACTATGGCTACACCTTC.